This T cell receptor beta chain was found in a study of cytomegalovirus exposure and HLA in healthy donors. PCR employed 60 Vbeta and 13 Jbeta primers. The assay was immunoSEQ multiplex PCR, and TCRdb's table has in-frame clones only and misses some. Among about 130,000 clones listed, about 10% were seen once. The specimen was PBMCs. This clonotype was obtained from a young woman in good health and CMV-seropositive.

Here the CDR3 DNA reads TGTGCCAGCCCTAGGATTATTGGCACTGAAGCTTTCTTT. Its protein product is CASPRIIGTEAFF. The chain carries TRBV2 and TRBJ1-1; D gene uncertain. This CDR3 region has 13 residues. CDR1 and CDR2 (germline): SNHLY, FYNNEI. The germline V and J ends were trimmed by 8 bases and 4 bases, with 14 bases remaining between them.